The clone carrying this TCR beta chain turned up a few times. Amplified TCR beta CDR3 regions derived from RNA transcripts. HTBI primers were used for first-round RT-PCR of the TCR CDR3. TCRdb ran MiXCR on the multiplex PCR reads and lists one entry per CDR3 protein. The sample lists about 840,000 distinct CDR3 sequences, 38% occurring once. The data stem from a study of T cells in Graves' hyperthyroidism and ophthalmopathy. Germline V CDR1 and CDR2: SEHNR, FQNEAQ (reference sequence). Trimming removed 4 bases from V and 6 bases from J, with 18 bases in between. CDR3 length: 16 amino acids. Patients aged 18 to 65 had newly diagnosed hyperthyroidism of under 2 months' duration.

The origin of this receptor is a man aged 18 to 29 with Graves' hyperthyroidism. The genes are TRBV7-9 and TRBJ2-2; D assignment may be TRBD1 or TRBD2 (5 bases each). The sample taken for sequencing was blood. The CDR3 bases are TGTGCCAGCAGCTCTGGCGAGGGGCGTCTATCCGGGGAGCTGTTTTTT. It translates to CASSSGEGRLSGELFF.